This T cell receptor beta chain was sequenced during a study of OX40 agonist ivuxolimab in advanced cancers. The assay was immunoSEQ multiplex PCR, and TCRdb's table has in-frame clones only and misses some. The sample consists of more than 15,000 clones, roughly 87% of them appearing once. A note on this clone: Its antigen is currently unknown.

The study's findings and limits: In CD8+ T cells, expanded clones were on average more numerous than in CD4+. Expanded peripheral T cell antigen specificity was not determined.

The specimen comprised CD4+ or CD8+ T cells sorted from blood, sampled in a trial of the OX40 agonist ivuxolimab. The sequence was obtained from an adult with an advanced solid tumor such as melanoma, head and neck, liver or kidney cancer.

The chain's CDR3 is CASSFWAAETNTEAFF. CDR3 bases: TGTGCCAGCAGTTTTTGGGCTGCAGAGACGAACACTGAAGCTTTCTTT. The J gene is TRBJ1-1, the V gene TRBV6-5; no definite D call. The germline V gene has CDR1 MNHEY and CDR2 SVGAGI. V dropped 4 bases and J dropped 1 base, with 16 bases sitting between them. The CDR3 runs to 16 residues.